These T cell receptor beta chains were read from a single sample in a study of OX40 agonist ivuxolimab in advanced cancers. Data came from immunoSEQ multiplex PCR; TCRdb stores just in-frame clones and leaves some out. The sample lists around 75,000 clones; about four fifths were seen once. The sequencing here drew on CD4+ or CD8+ T cells sorted from blood, taken in a trial of the OX40 agonist ivuxolimab. The source is an adult with an advanced solid tumor such as melanoma, head and neck, liver or kidney cancer. Both conserved end residues are part of each CDR3. The D gene is left open where the match is weak. Clone sizes are given selectively: once, few, many, or a class where the clone is expanded.

V gene,clone size,J gene,D gene,CDR3 DNA,CDR3 protein
TRBV6-6,-,TRBJ2-7,TRBD2,TGTGCCAGCGGGGAGGGGTTCTCCTACGAGCAGTACTTC,CASGEGFSYEQYF
TRBV23-1,-,TRBJ2-7,-,TGCGCCAGCAGTCAACCCCCTGGACAGAGCTACGAGCAGTACTTC,CASSQPPGQSYEQYF
TRBV7-2,few,TRBJ2-5,TRBD1,TGTGCCAGCAGAACAGGAGACAGGGGGCTAGAGGAGACCCAGTACTTC,CASRTGDRGLEETQYF
TRBV19,-,TRBJ2-4,-,TGTGCCAGTAGTATGCTAACTTTGGCCAAAAACATTCAGTACTTC,CASSMLTLAKNIQYF
TRBV19,once,TRBJ2-2,-,TGTGCCAGTAAGAGTCGGGCAGGCCTTAGGGCCGGGGAGCTGTTTTTT,CASKSRAGLRAGELFF
TRBV7-6,once,TRBJ2-3,-,TGTGCCAGCAGCTTAGCAGTGGGGGGCCGGAGCACAGATACGCAGTATTTT,CASSLAVGGRSTDTQYF
TRBV10-1,-,TRBJ2-7,TRBD1,TGCGCCAGCAGTTACACCCGGGACAGGGGACTCTACGAGCAGTACTTC,CASSYTRDRGLYEQYF
TRBV2,-,TRBJ2-1,-,TGTGCCGCCACCAAGGATGGACGGAGAAATGAGCAGTTCTTC,CAATKDGRRNEQFF
TRBV7-9,medium-sized,TRBJ2-1,TRBD2,TGTGCCAGCACGCTCAGGACTAGCGGGGGGCGGGAGCAGTTCTTC,CASTLRTSGGREQFF
TRBV5-3,-,TRBJ2-7,TRBD1,TGTGCCAGCAGCCCATTCGACAGGGCCTACGAGCAGTACTTC,CASSPFDRAYEQYF
TRBV7-2,once,TRBJ2-5,-,TGTGCCAGCAGCAGACAAGAGACCCAGTACTTC,CASSRQETQYF
TRBV28,-,TRBJ1-1,TRBD1,TGTGCCAGCCACGTGGGACAGGCAGCTTTCTTT,CASHVGQAAFF
TRBV11-2,-,TRBJ1-3,-,TGTGCCAGCAGCGCGCCGGGACCGAGCTCTGGAAACACCATATATTTT,CASSAPGPSSGNTIYF
TRBV5-5,few,TRBJ1-4,-,TGTGCCAGCAGCCCCCGACTTCCCACAACTAATGAAAAACTGTTTTTT,CASSPRLPTTNEKLFF
TRBV18,-,TRBJ1-6,TRBD1,TGTGCCAGCTCACCAACACAGGGGCGGAATTCACCCCTCCACTTT,CASSPTQGRNSPLHF
TRBV5-6,-,TRBJ2-1,-,TGTGCCAGCAGCTTGGGGGGGAGCTCCTACAATGAGCAGTTCTTC,CASSLGGSSYNEQFF
TRBV6-5,-,TRBJ2-1,TRBD1,TGTGCCAGCAGTTACGGGACAGGTTACAATGAGCAGTTCTTC,CASSYGTGYNEQFF
TRBV11-2,-,TRBJ2-1,TRBD2,TGTGCCAGCAGCTTAAACGGGGGGGTTTACAATGAGCAGTTCTTC,CASSLNGGVYNEQFF
TRBV9,-,TRBJ2-5,-,TGTGCCAGCAGCGCCCGGGTGCGGGAGACCCAGTACTTC,CASSARVRETQYF
TRBV5-1,-,TRBJ2-7,-,TGCGCCAGCAGCTTGAGAGGGGAAGGGTACGAGCAGTACTTC,CASSLRGEGYEQYF
TRBV7-2,few,TRBJ2-5,TRBD1,TGTGCCAGCAGCTTAGGGAACAGGGGGTCTCAGTACTTC,CASSLGNRGSQYF
TRBV6-5,-,TRBJ2-7,-,TGTGCCAGCCATCGGGGGGACAGATACGAGCAGTACTTC,CASHRGDRYEQYF
TRBV7-9,once,TRBJ2-5,TRBD1,TGTGCCAGCAGGCAACAGGGGGCGGGGGAGACCCAGTACTTC,CASRQQGAGETQYF
TRBV11-1,few,TRBJ2-1,TRBD1,TGTGCCAGCAGCGGACAGGGGCCCATCGAGCAGTTCTTC,CASSGQGPIEQFF
TRBV4-1,-,TRBJ2-2,-,TGCGCCAGCAGCCAAGAAGGGCAGTTTACCGACACCGGGGAGCTGTTTTTT,CASSQEGQFTDTGELFF
TRBV5-5,-,TRBJ2-7,-,TGTGCCAGCAGCTCCCACACGACCCAAGAGCAGTACTTC,CASSSHTTQEQYF
TRBV7-6,-,TRBJ2-2,-,TGTGCCAGCAGCTTTCCCGGGACTCAGAACACCGGGGAGCTGTTTTTT,CASSFPGTQNTGELFF
TRBV28,-,TRBJ2-6,TRBD1,TGTGCCAGCAGCTTCCTCGGACAGGGCCCCTCTGGGGCCAACGTCCTGACTTTC,CASSFLGQGPSGANVLTF
TRBV11-2,few,TRBJ1-2,-,TGTGCCAGCAGAAACCGACAGGTTTATGGCTACACCTTC,CASRNRQVYGYTF
TRBV27,-,TRBJ2-7,-,TGTGCCAGCAAGTCCTCAGGGTCAGCCTCAGCCTACGAGCAGTACTTC,CASKSSGSASAYEQYF
TRBV5-8,-,TRBJ1-1,-,TGTGCCAGCAGCGGAGGGGTCGCTGAAGCTTTCTTT,CASSGGVAEAFF
TRBV28,-,TRBJ2-2,TRBD1,TGTGCCAGCAGTTCACCGGGACAGGGGATCACCGGGGAGCTGTTTTTT,CASSSPGQGITGELFF
TRBV2,-,TRBJ2-7,TRBD2,TGTGCCAGCAGTGAGGGTCTAGGGCGGGGGAGCAACGAGCAGTACTTC,CASSEGLGRGSNEQYF
TRBV6-5,-,TRBJ2-2,-,TGTGCCAGCAGGGCCGGGACGGCGAACACCGGGGAGCTGTTTTTT,CASRAGTANTGELFF
TRBV9,-,TRBJ1-5,-,TGTGCCAGCAGCGTAGGTGTAGGGGGTAGCAATCAGCCCCAGCATTTT,CASSVGVGGSNQPQHF
TRBV30,-,TRBJ2-7,-,TGTGCCTGGAATGAACAGCCATCCTACGAGCAGTACTTC,CAWNEQPSYEQYF
TRBV7-8,-,TRBJ2-5,-,TGTGCCAGCAGCTTAGTAGGCGGTCAAGAGACCCAGTACTTC,CASSLVGGQETQYF
TRBV7-2,-,TRBJ2-1,-,TGTGCCAGCAGCTTACCGGTTTACAATGAGCAGTTCTTC,CASSLPVYNEQFF
TRBV10-3,few,TRBJ2-7,TRBD1,TGTGCCATCAGGGGGACAGCGCAGGGCTACGAGCAGTACTTC,CAIRGTAQGYEQYF
TRBV11-2,-,TRBJ2-2,-,TGTGCCAGCAGCTTAAGGGGGAACACCGGGGAGCTGTTTTTT,CASSLRGNTGELFF
TRBV19,-,TRBJ2-1,TRBD2,TGTGCCAGTAGTACCTTAGCGGGGGCCCCGGGTGAGCAGTTCTTC,CASSTLAGAPGEQFF
TRBV7-2,-,TRBJ2-3,-,TGTGCCAGCAGCTCCAACCTGGCGACCGCGGTGGATACGCAGTATTTT,CASSSNLATAVDTQYF
TRBV19,-,TRBJ2-3,TRBD1,TGTGCCAGTAGTTCGGACAGGCGTACAGATACGCAGTATTTT,CASSSDRRTDTQYF
TRBV5-1,-,TRBJ2-1,TRBD2,TGCGCCAGCAGCGGCGAGAGAAGGACTAGCGAGGGGGCGGGATACAATGAGCAGTTCTTC,CASSGERRTSEGAGYNEQFF
TRBV4-2,-,TRBJ1-4,-,TGTGCCAGCAGCCAAGGAGAGGGTAATGAAAAACTGTTTTTT,CASSQGEGNEKLFF
TRBV11-1,-,TRBJ1-4,-,TGTGCCAGCAGCTTAGAGGCCTTCGGTGAAAAACTGTTTTTT,CASSLEAFGEKLFF
TRBV18,-,TRBJ2-1,-,TGTGCCAGCTCACTTGCACAGGTCGACAATGAGCAGTTCTTC,CASSLAQVDNEQFF
TRBV21-1,-,TRBJ2-3,-,TGTGCCAGCAGCATACGGTGGGAGGGTGAGGCGAGTTCCACAGATACGCAGTATTTT,CASSIRWEGEASSTDTQYF
TRBV5-5,-,TRBJ1-2,-,TGTGCCAGCAGCGTGGGGGGGCCCTATGTGGGCTACACCTTC,CASSVGGPYVGYTF
TRBV19,-,TRBJ2-5,-,TGTGCCAGTAGTAAGACCAAAGAGACCCAGTACTTC,CASSKTKETQYF